This T cell receptor beta chain was found in a study of T cells after yellow fever vaccination. The sample holds a few counts of this clonotype. Per the germline V gene, CDR1 is SEHNR and CDR2 is FQNEAQ (reference sequence). The CDR3 sequence is 14 residues long. The V end was cut by 2 bases, the J end by 9 bases, with 14 bases between. MiXCR was run by TCRdb on the 5' RACE reads, yielding one entry per CDR3 protein. This sample yields 300,000 to 350,000 distinct CDR3 sequences, of which about 4% are seen a single time; more than 20% belongs to the top ten. The receptor comes from a young man who received the YFV17D yellow fever vaccine. This chain uses TRBV7-9 with TRBJ1-5; D not resolved. The material sequenced was PBMCs, taken 5 days after the yellow fever booster vaccination. CDR3 nucleotides: TGTGCCAGCAGCTTAAACCTCGTAGACTGGCCCCAGCATTTT. Protein product: CASSLNLVDWPQHF.